This TCR beta chain was found in a study of response to subunit inactivated influenza vaccine. Study-wide results and limits: There was a suggestion from the authors that each seasonal influenza vaccination recruits few new T cells.

The table lists this clonotype with a few counts. Its antigen is currently unknown. MiXCR was run by TCRdb on the RT-PCR reads, yielding one entry per CDR3 protein. The sample shows approximately 310,000 distinct CDR3 sequences, roughly 22% of them seen only once. Germline V CDR1 and CDR2: MNHEY, SMNVEV (reference sequence). This CDR3 has 15 amino acids. V was cut by 3 bases and J by 4 bases, with 15 bases left in between. The clonotype was recovered from a man between 50 and 75 years old who received an inactivated influenza vaccine. Sequences were derived from PBMCs from blood, sampled approximately 22 months after vaccination. This chain connects TRBV27 to TRBJ1-2, with D perhaps matching TRBD1 (5 bases). The CDR3 sequence is CASSFKSGGSYGYTF. CDR3 nucleotides: TGTGCCAGCAGTTTTAAGAGTGGGGGTAGCTATGGCTACACCTTC.